Listed below are T cell receptor beta chains from one sample, sequenced in a study of T cell responses to AZD1222 COVID-19 vaccine. The protocol was immunoSEQ multiplex PCR, while the TCRdb copy is restricted to in-frame clones and leaves out a portion. The sample yields roughly 140,000 clones, 85% to 95% seen once. Sample: peripheral blood, taken 28 days after the second AZD1222 dose. The receptor set was obtained from an adult who received the AZD1222 COVID-19 vaccine. Each CDR3 is given with its conserved first and last residue. The order of the fields is clone size, V gene, J gene, CDR3 protein. Size is stated for part of the rows, as once, few or many counts, or as a class when the clone is expanded.

clone_size: NA
v_call: TRBV9
j_call: TRBJ2-1
cdr3_aa: CASSVEEVGEFRYNEQFF

clone_size: NA
v_call: TRBV28
j_call: TRBJ1-1
cdr3_aa: CASSYRQVKAFF

clone_size: NA
v_call: TRBV30
j_call: TRBJ2-2
cdr3_aa: CAWSGGGDTGELFF

clone_size: NA
v_call: TRBV11-1
j_call: TRBJ1-1
cdr3_aa: CASTPDRAIEAFF

clone_size: NA
v_call: TRBV12-3/TRBV12-4
j_call: TRBJ1-2
cdr3_aa: CAIPHGLYGYTF

clone_size: NA
v_call: TRBV7-9
j_call: TRBJ2-4
cdr3_aa: CASSLASPSGSHIQYF

clone_size: NA
v_call: TRBV5-4
j_call: TRBJ2-5
cdr3_aa: CAGSSLAGPPAQETQYF

clone_size: once
v_call: TRBV30
j_call: TRBJ1-2
cdr3_aa: CAWGKGSTYGYTF

clone_size: NA
v_call: TRBV11-2
j_call: TRBJ2-7
cdr3_aa: CASSLVWASGSLIYEQYF

clone_size: NA
v_call: TRBV6-2/TRBV6-3
j_call: TRBJ1-3
cdr3_aa: CASSLIDRGRAGNTIYF

clone_size: NA
v_call: TRBV3-1/TRBV3-2
j_call: TRBJ1-5
cdr3_aa: CASSQGSGTKNQPQHF

clone_size: NA
v_call: TRBV10-1
j_call: TRBJ2-1
cdr3_aa: CASSEEREELNEQFF

clone_size: few
v_call: TRBV7-9
j_call: TRBJ2-5
cdr3_aa: CASSPTLGGLGETQYF

clone_size: NA
v_call: TRBV30
j_call: TRBJ1-1
cdr3_aa: CAWRARGARNTEAFF

clone_size: NA
v_call: TRBV6-1
j_call: TRBJ2-3
cdr3_aa: CASSERVNVGLAEAHTQYF

clone_size: NA
v_call: TRBV18
j_call: TRBJ1-1
cdr3_aa: CASTWQGIRTEAFF

clone_size: NA
v_call: TRBV2
j_call: TRBJ2-6
cdr3_aa: CASSDRISGANVLTF

clone_size: few
v_call: TRBV15
j_call: TRBJ1-5
cdr3_aa: CATSRAGTSNQPQHF

clone_size: NA
v_call: TRBV6-5
j_call: TRBJ1-1
cdr3_aa: CASVERLNTEAFF

clone_size: NA
v_call: TRBV7-8
j_call: TRBJ1-1
cdr3_aa: CASSYLGQIYTEAFF

clone_size: NA
v_call: TRBV6-5
j_call: TRBJ1-1
cdr3_aa: CASSYHTENTEAFF

clone_size: NA
v_call: TRBV3-1/TRBV3-2
j_call: TRBJ2-3
cdr3_aa: CASSQLVTTQYF

clone_size: NA
v_call: TRBV2
j_call: TRBJ1-6
cdr3_aa: CASEVAVSSPLHF

clone_size: few
v_call: TRBV12-3/TRBV12-4
j_call: TRBJ1-2
cdr3_aa: CAILLRSYGYTF

clone_size: NA
v_call: TRBV3-1/TRBV3-2
j_call: TRBJ1-4
cdr3_aa: CASSQRTGFFEKLFF

clone_size: NA
v_call: TRBV11-2
j_call: TRBJ1-2
cdr3_aa: CASSSNRGRLDYGYTF

clone_size: NA
v_call: TRBV28
j_call: TRBJ1-1
cdr3_aa: CASSDREAFF

clone_size: NA
v_call: TRBV5-1
j_call: TRBJ2-3
cdr3_aa: CASRAGQYTDTQYF

clone_size: NA
v_call: TRBV18
j_call: TRBJ2-7
cdr3_aa: CASSGQGGYEQYF

clone_size: few
v_call: TRBV29-1
j_call: TRBJ1-2
cdr3_aa: CSPGGYTF

clone_size: NA
v_call: TRBV9
j_call: TRBJ1-1
cdr3_aa: CASSPDLLLLTGNTEAFF

clone_size: NA
v_call: TRBV7-9
j_call: TRBJ1-1
cdr3_aa: CASSLGDRGLRTEAFF

clone_size: NA
v_call: TRBV19
j_call: TRBJ1-2
cdr3_aa: CASSIRGTVYYGYTF

clone_size: NA
v_call: TRBV30
j_call: TRBJ2-1
cdr3_aa: CAWSIPYNEQFF

clone_size: NA
v_call: TRBV7-9
j_call: TRBJ2-1
cdr3_aa: CASSFRRDSALRQNEQFF

clone_size: NA
v_call: TRBV27
j_call: TRBJ1-6
cdr3_aa: CASSPGDINSPLHF

clone_size: NA
v_call: TRBV2
j_call: TRBJ1-4
cdr3_aa: CASQSGTGIEKLFF

clone_size: once
v_call: TRBV6-5
j_call: TRBJ1-1
cdr3_aa: CASSRARASEAFF

clone_size: NA
v_call: TRBV5-1
j_call: TRBJ1-1
cdr3_aa: CASRLPEGGARYTEAFF

clone_size: NA
v_call: TRBV5-1
j_call: TRBJ1-1
cdr3_aa: CASSFLGSNTEAFF

clone_size: NA
v_call: TRBV5-4
j_call: TRBJ2-7
cdr3_aa: CASSWMVTGWSGEQYF

clone_size: NA
v_call: TRBV11-2
j_call: TRBJ2-3
cdr3_aa: CASSEGSTGTEAQYF

clone_size: NA
v_call: TRBV18
j_call: TRBJ2-1
cdr3_aa: CASSPDRGPYNEQFF

clone_size: NA
v_call: TRBV2
j_call: TRBJ2-1
cdr3_aa: CARGLSGSNEQFF

clone_size: NA
v_call: TRBV9
j_call: TRBJ1-2
cdr3_aa: CASSAMGQGGGYTF

clone_size: NA
v_call: TRBV18
j_call: TRBJ2-4
cdr3_aa: CASSLDRGREAKNIQYF

clone_size: NA
v_call: TRBV6-5
j_call: TRBJ1-2
cdr3_aa: CASRNSGANGYTF

clone_size: NA
v_call: TRBV6-5
j_call: TRBJ2-2
cdr3_aa: CASILQGPNTGELFF

clone_size: NA
v_call: TRBV5-1
j_call: TRBJ1-1
cdr3_aa: CASSLDGELNTEAFF

clone_size: once
v_call: TRBV30
j_call: TRBJ2-7
cdr3_aa: CAWSINTGGVPPRQYF

clone_size: NA
v_call: TRBV3-1/TRBV3-2
j_call: TRBJ1-5
cdr3_aa: CASSPGQGRDQPQHF

clone_size: NA
v_call: TRBV5-4
j_call: TRBJ2-5
cdr3_aa: CASSLAEFQGYGTQYF

clone_size: NA
v_call: TRBV10-3
j_call: TRBJ1-2
cdr3_aa: CAISWDGDEGYTF

clone_size: NA
v_call: TRBV12-3/TRBV12-4
j_call: TRBJ2-2
cdr3_aa: CASSGWELFF

clone_size: NA
v_call: TRBV5-1
j_call: TRBJ1-1
cdr3_aa: CASSSIQPNTEAFF